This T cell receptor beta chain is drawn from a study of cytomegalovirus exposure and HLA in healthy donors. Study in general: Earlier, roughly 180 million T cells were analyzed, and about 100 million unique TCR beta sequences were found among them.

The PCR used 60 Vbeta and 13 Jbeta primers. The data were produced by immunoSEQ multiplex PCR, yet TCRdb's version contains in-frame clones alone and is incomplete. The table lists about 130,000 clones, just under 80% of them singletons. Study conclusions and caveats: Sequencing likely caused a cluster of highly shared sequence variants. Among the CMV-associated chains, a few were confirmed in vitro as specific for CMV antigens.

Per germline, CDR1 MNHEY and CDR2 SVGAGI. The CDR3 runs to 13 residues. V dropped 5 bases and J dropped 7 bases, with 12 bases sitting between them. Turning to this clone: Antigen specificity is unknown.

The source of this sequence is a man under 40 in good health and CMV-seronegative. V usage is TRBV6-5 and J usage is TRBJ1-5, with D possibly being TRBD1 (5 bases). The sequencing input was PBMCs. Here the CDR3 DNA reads TGTGCCAGCAGTGAACAGGTACGACAGCCCCAGCATTTT. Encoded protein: CASSEQVRQPQHF.